This TCR beta chain is drawn from a study of blood T cell repertoires in COVID-19. Study overall: The United States, Italy and Spain provided the acute and convalescent COVID-19 samples. PBMCs, B-cell-depleted T cells, or T cells provided the cDNA or gDNA that made up the material.

Authors' data handling: Reference gene primer amplification gave nucleated cell count estimates. TCRdb's copy holds only in-frame clones and misses some; the assay was immunoSEQ multiplex PCR. V, J and clone size derive from that table, while D and trimming were established from the DNA sequence. Among some 80,000 clones listed, about four fifths were seen once. CDR1 is LNHDA, CDR2 SQIVND, per germline (reference sequence). The CDR3 loop spans 15 amino acids. The V end lost 10 bases, the J end lost 1 base, and 17 bases lay between the germline ends. What was sequenced was peripheral blood. This TCR was recovered from a woman of 80 years or more with active or convalescent COVID-19. The chain links TRBV19 to TRBJ1-5; a possible D gene is TRBD1 (5 bases). The CDR3 bases are TGTGCCACCCACCAGGGATTCGGGAGCAATCAGCCCCAGCATTTT. It encodes CATHQGFGSNQPQHF.